This T cell receptor (beta chain) was found in a study of blood T cell repertoires in COVID-19. Study context: The origin of the acute and convalescent COVID-19 samples was the United States, Italy and Spain.

This clone was seen only a few times. Germline V lookup: CDR1 MNHEY, CDR2 SVGAGI. V shed 5 bases and J shed 0 bases, with 11 bases lying between them. The length of the CDR3 is 15 residues. Data came from immunoSEQ multiplex PCR; TCRdb stores just in-frame clones and leaves some out. The repertoire holds 50,000 to 55,000 clones, with approximately 84% as singletons. The receptor comes from a man in his sixties or seventies with acute or convalescent COVID-19. Input material: peripheral blood. This chain uses TRBV6-5 with TRBJ1-3; D possibly corresponds to TRBD1 (6 bases). The CDR3 loop is CASSKGGTSGNTIYF. CDR3 bases: TGTGCCAGCAGTAAGGGGGGGACCTCTGGAAACACCATATATTTT.